This T cell receptor (beta chain) is from a study of blood T cell repertoires in COVID-19. Data came from immunoSEQ multiplex PCR; TCRdb stores just in-frame clones and leaves some out. The table records under 500,000 clones, nearly 90% of them present only once. The CDR3 loop spans 14 amino acids. The junction had 4 bases not matched to a gene; V was cut back by 3 bases and J by 3 bases. The germline gives CDR1 SGDLS, CDR2 YYNGEE. Sequencing was performed on PBMCs or T cells enriched from blood (not recorded which). The chain is built from TRBV9 and TRBJ1-1; TRBD1 matches 8 bases. The receptor comes from a woman between 18 and 29 years old with acute COVID-19. CDR3 protein: CASSDTGGDTEAFF. The CDR3 region has the DNA TGTGCCAGCAGCGATACAGGGGGAGACACTGAAGCTTTCTTT.